These 3 T cell receptor beta chains share one sample of origin, sequenced in a study of identical twins. TCRdb reprocessed the 5' RACE reads with MiXCR, giving one entry per CDR3 protein. The data show about 1.7 million distinct CDR3 sequences, 25% to 35% seen once. Sequencing input: cord blood. Receptors originate from a newborn girl in good health.

This clonotype was seen a handful of times. J is TRBJ2-5 and V is TRBV3-1, with TRBD2 matching 8 bases. This CDR3 region has 16 residues. V dropped 2 bases and J dropped 5; count of bases not matched to a gene: 10. Germline lookup yields CDR1 LGHDT and CDR2 YNNKEL (reference sequence). This chain's CDR3 is CASSQREGPIWETQYF. DNA of the CDR3: TGTGCCAGCAGCCAACGGGAGGGCCCGATATGGGAGACCCAGTACTTC.

Notes on this clonotype: The junction does not match germline at one end; this may be a read error. The gene calls are TRBV5-4 and TRBJ2-1, with TRBD2 matching 10 bases. Germline CDR1 and CDR2: SGHNT and YYREEE (reference sequence). This CDR3 has 14 amino acids. Here the CDR3 reads CASSAGGPYSEQFF. Written as DNA, the CDR3 is TGTGCCAGCTCAGCGGGGGGGCCGTACAGTGAGCAGTTCTTC.

A remark on this clonotype: A read error is possible here, since a much larger clone lies one base away. The chain employs TRBV7-9 and TRBJ2-1; D possibly corresponds to TRBD2 (6 bases). The J call may be in error: the DNA end matches TRBJ2-7 better. Germline V CDR1 and CDR2: SEHNR, FQNEAQ (reference sequence). The CDR3 sequence is 16 residues long. CDR3 nucleotides: TGTGCCAGCAGCAGAGGGACTGACCCCTCCTACAATGAGCAGTACTTC. It is translated as CASSRGTDPSYNEQYF.